Below, one T cell receptor beta chain is given with its context. Clones were sequenced by immunoSEQ multiplex PCR, and TCRdb holds only the in-frame ones, with some missing. Of 150,000 to 200,000 clones in the sample, about 81% were seen once. This specimen comes from a study of blood T cell repertoires in COVID-19. On the study more broadly: Samples came from the United States, Italy and Spain, spanning acute and convalescent COVID-19. PBMCs, B-cell-depleted T cells, or T cells were the source of the cDNA or gDNA that made up the material.

The CDR3 totals 16 residues. The V gene end was trimmed by 3 bases and the J gene end by 6 bases; junction bases not matched to a gene: 9. The germline V gene has CDR1 KGHSH and CDR2 LQKENI. Source material: peripheral blood. V is TRBV18 and J is TRBJ1-2; 11 bases agree with TRBD1. The sequence was collected from a woman in her 70s with acute or convalescent COVID-19. In nucleotides, the CDR3 is TGTGCCAGCTCACCTCGTGATCTGGACAGGGGGCATGGCTACACCTTC. Protein sequence: CASSPRDLDRGHGYTF. The whole variable domain, remainder taken from reference TRBV18 and TRBJ1-2, is NAGVMQNPRHLVRRRGQEARLRCSPMKGHSHVYWYRQLPEEGLKFMVYLQKENIIDESGMPKERFSAEFPKEGPSILRIQQVVRGDSAAYFCASSPRDLDRGHGYTFGSGTRLTVV.